This T cell receptor (beta chain) appears in the sequencing data of a study of lymphopenia after photon versus proton radiotherapy. Points from the study as a whole: Only patients who died were analyzed for survival; proton advantage is unproven. Oligoclonal CD8+ Temra expansion after nadir drove photon patients' diversity drop. Larger post-nadir TCR diversity loss correlated inversely with survival in deceased patients.

As for this clone: Its matching antigen is unknown.

Profiled with immunoSEQ multiplex PCR; TCRdb holds only in-frame clones, not every one. This table has approximately 58,000 clones, 65% to 85% appearing once. Trimming took off 3 bases at V and 7 bases at J, with 10 bases between the two ends. The germline V gene encodes CDR1 SGDLS and CDR2 YYNGEE. The CDR3 consists of 12 residues. The receptor was isolated from a man aged 50-60 years with gastric cancer. This material consisted of peripheral blood, taken from a patient treated with photon-based radiotherapy. The chain joins TRBV9 to TRBJ1-1; D gene ambiguous. CDR3: CASSDNDLEAFF. DNA for the CDR3: TGTGCCAGCAGCGATAACGACCTTGAAGCTTTCTTT.